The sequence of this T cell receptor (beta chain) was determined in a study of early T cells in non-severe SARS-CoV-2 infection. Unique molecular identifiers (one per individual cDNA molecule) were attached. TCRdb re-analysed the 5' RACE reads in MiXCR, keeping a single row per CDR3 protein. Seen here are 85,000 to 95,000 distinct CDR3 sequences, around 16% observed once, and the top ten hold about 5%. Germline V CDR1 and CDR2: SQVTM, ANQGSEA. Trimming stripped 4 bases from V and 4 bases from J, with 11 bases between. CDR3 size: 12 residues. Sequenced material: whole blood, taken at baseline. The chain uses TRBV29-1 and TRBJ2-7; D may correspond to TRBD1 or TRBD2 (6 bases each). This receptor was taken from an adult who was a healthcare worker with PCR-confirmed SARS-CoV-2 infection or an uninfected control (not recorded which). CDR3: CSVVADRYEQYF. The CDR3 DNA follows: TGCAGCGTTGTAGCGGACAGATACGAGCAGTACTTC.